One sample yielded the 13 T cell receptor beta chains listed below, sequenced in a study of CD8+ T cells in alopecia areata. Following RNA extraction, reverse transcription yielded cDNA that acted as the sequencing template. Sequencing used immunoSEQ multiplex PCR; TCRdb keeps in-frame clones, though not all of them. Sampling found around 9,600 clones, none seen once. Cells from pooled cutaneous lymph nodes were sorted by CD4, CD8alpha, NKG2D, NKG2ACE and other markers. The sample was CD8+ T cells sorted from a lymph node. The origin of the receptors is a C3H/HeJ mouse with alopecia areata. This line is of MHC haplotype H2-k.

This clone was picked up a small number of times. The listed genes are named as in mouse. Read data end 4 residues before the CDR3 end; the end is taken from the germline J gene. The V call is TRBV19, the J call TRBJ2-3; tentative D call: TRBD1 (5 bases). CDR3 size: 12 residues. Per germline, CDR1 FNHDT and CDR2 SITEND (reference sequence). The DNA read from the CDR3 is TGTGCCAGCAGCTGGAGGGGAGAA. Its protein product is CASSWRGE. The whole CDR3 sequence reads CASSWRGETLYF.

This clone was recorded at least ten times. Genes here carry mouse names. The read ends 4 residues shy of where the CDR3 ends; the end is completed using the germline J gene. V usage is TRBV31 and J usage is TRBJ2-5; no reliable D call. Looked up from germline, CDR1 is GKSSPN and CDR2 is SITVG. This CDR3 comprises 12 residues. Trimming cost V 1 base and J 0 bases, with 2 bases left between them. The CDR3 DNA, read in part, is TGTGCCTGGAGTCATAACCAAGAC. This sequence encodes CAWSHNQD. The entire CDR3 protein reads CAWSHNQDTQYF.

There are many counts of this clone. The listed genes are named as in mouse. The CDR3 end falls 4 residues outside the read, so it is completed with the germline J gene. This sequence joins TRBV29 and TRBJ2-7, with 10 bases lining up with TRBD2. CDR3 size: 14 residues. CDR1 is MSHET, CDR2 SYDVDS, per germline. CDR3 region: CASSPSTGGYEQYF. CDR3 DNA (partial): TGTGCTAGCAGTCCCTCGACTGGGGGGTAT.

In this sample, this clone turned up many times. Any gene name here is a mouse gene name. The CDR3 end is not reached by the read, which stops 4 residues before it; the germline J gene fills it in. This chain links TRBV19 with TRBJ2-1; 8 nucleotides line up with TRBD2. The ends lost 0 bases at V and 0 bases at J; junction bases unmatched: 2. This CDR3 has 16 amino acids. Germline CDR1 and CDR2: FNHDT and SITEND (reference sequence). The part of the CDR3 DNA that was read is TGTGCCAGCAGTATAGGGACTGGGTATAACTATGCT. This encodes CASSIGTGYNYA. The CDR3 as a whole reads CASSIGTGYNYAEQFF.

This clone was seen repeatedly, ten times or more. Gene names are mouse gene names. From the germline J gene comes the end of the CDR3, since the read stops 4 residues before it. This sequence joins TRBV1 and TRBJ2-5, with 7 bases identical to TRBD2. Unmatched junction bases numbered 6, after V lost 0 bases and J lost 3 bases. This CDR3 spans 16 amino acids. CDR1 and CDR2 (germline): NSQYPW, LRSPGD (reference sequence). The DNA read from the CDR3 is TGCACCTGCAGTGCAGATACCGGGGGGGGACAAGAC. Translating gives CTCSADTGGGQD. The complete CDR3 protein is CTCSADTGGGQDTQYF.

This clone turned up a few times. Here the gene names and germline are mouse. The missing CDR3 end, 4 residues past where the read stops, is filled in from the germline J gene. The rearrangement uses TRBV1 and TRBJ1-2; D ambiguous. The V end lost 1 base, the J end lost 0 bases, and 6 bases lay between the germline ends. CDR3 length: 14 amino acids. The germline CDR1 and CDR2 sequences are NSQYPW and LRSPGD (reference sequence). CDR3 amino acids: CTCSAGQTNSDYTF. The sequenced part of the CDR3 DNA is TGCACCTGCAGTGCAGGACAAACAAACTCC.

By its share, this clone is medium-sized. The gene names here belong to mouse. The sequenced fragment ends 4 residues before the CDR3 boundary, so the rest is inferred from the germline J gene. This sequence joins TRBV1 and TRBJ2-2; 13 nucleotides agree with TRBD2. V shed 4 bases and J 6 bases; nucleotides not matched to a gene: 2. Germline loops: CDR1 NSQYPW, CDR2 LRSPGD (reference sequence). This CDR3 is 15 amino acids long. The CDR3 DNA, read in part, is TGCACCTGCAGTGGGGGACTGGGGGGGGCCGGG. This encodes CTCSGGLGGAG. The complete CDR3 protein is CTCSGGLGGAGQLYF.

This clone was found many times. Gene names are mouse gene names. From the germline J gene comes the end of the CDR3, since the read stops 4 residues before it. The chain has TRBV13-2 and TRBJ2-3; a weak D match, TRBD2 (5 bases). Trimming took 1 base from V and 0 from J, leaving 12 bases between them. The CDR3 consists of 16 residues. CDR1 is NNHNN and CDR2 is SYGAGS in the germline V gene (reference sequence). CDR3 sequence: CASGDSAGSSAETLYF. Incomplete CDR3 DNA: TGTGCCAGCGGTGATTCTGCTGGGTCTAGTGCAGAA.

This clone was seen more than once but under ten times. The genes are named according to mouse. The sequenced fragment ends 4 residues before the CDR3 boundary, so the rest is inferred from the germline J gene. The chain employs TRBV29 and TRBJ2-7, with D tentatively TRBD2 (6 bases). CDR1 and CDR2 from the germline V gene are MSHET and SYDVDS. The V and J ends lost 4 bases and 0 bases respectively, with 10 bases between them. The CDR3 has 14 residues. Incomplete CDR3 DNA: TGTGCTAGCAGTTCTCCTGGGGACTCCTAT. Translated, it gives CASSSPGDSY. The complete CDR3 protein is CASSSPGDSYEQYF.

This clone was picked up many times. Genes here carry mouse names. The read terminates 4 residues before the CDR3 end, so the remaining end is supplied by the germline J gene. V usage is TRBV13-2 and J usage is TRBJ2-1, with TRBD2 matching over 13 bases. The CDR3 runs to 14 residues. After removal of 5 bases from V and 6 bases from J, the junction contained 2 bases not matched to a gene. Germline V gene lookup returns CDR1 NNHNN and CDR2 SYGAGS (reference sequence). CDR3 DNA, as far as it was read: TGTGCCAGCGGGGACTGGGGGGGCGGTGCT. Translated: CASGDWGGGA. The full CDR3 protein reads CASGDWGGGAEQFF.

This clone was found many times. Gene names denote mouse genes. The read terminates 4 residues ahead of where the CDR3 ends, so the germline J gene completes it. The chain links TRBV13-2 to TRBJ1-1; the D gene is possibly TRBD1 (6 bases). The CDR3 consists of 15 residues. The germline V gene encodes CDR1 NNHNN and CDR2 SYGAGS (reference sequence). The CDR3 DNA, read in part, is TGTGCCAGCGGTGATAACTGGGGGGGGCGAGGA. Translation: CASGDNWGGRG. The complete CDR3 sequence is CASGDNWGGRGEVFF.

This clone was seen ten or more times. Gene names are the mouse ones. The read stops 4 residues short of the end of the CDR3; the missing end is completed from the germline J gene. The chain recombines TRBV13-1 with TRBJ2-3, with 9 bases fitting TRBD2. Germline V CDR1 and CDR2: NSHNY, SYGAGN. V gave up 1 base and J gave up 0 bases; unmatched junction bases: 3. This CDR3 comprises 16 residues. Incomplete CDR3 DNA: TGTGCCAGCAGTGATCGACTGGGGGCTAGTGCAGAA. This gives the protein CASSDRLGASAE. In full, the CDR3 reads CASSDRLGASAETLYF.

About this clone: Mouse names are used for the genes. The read stops 4 residues short of the end of the CDR3; the missing end is completed from the germline J gene. The chain carries TRBV19 and TRBJ2-4; 7 bases are a match to TRBD2. Trimming at V came to 5 bases and at J to 0 bases, leaving 3 bases not matched to a gene. The CDR3 has 14 residues. Germline loops: CDR1 FNHDT, CDR2 SITEND (reference sequence). CDR3 DNA, as far as it was read: TGTGCCAGCAGGACTGGGCCTAGTCAAAAC. This gives the protein CASRTGPSQN. The full CDR3 sequence reads CASRTGPSQNTLYF.